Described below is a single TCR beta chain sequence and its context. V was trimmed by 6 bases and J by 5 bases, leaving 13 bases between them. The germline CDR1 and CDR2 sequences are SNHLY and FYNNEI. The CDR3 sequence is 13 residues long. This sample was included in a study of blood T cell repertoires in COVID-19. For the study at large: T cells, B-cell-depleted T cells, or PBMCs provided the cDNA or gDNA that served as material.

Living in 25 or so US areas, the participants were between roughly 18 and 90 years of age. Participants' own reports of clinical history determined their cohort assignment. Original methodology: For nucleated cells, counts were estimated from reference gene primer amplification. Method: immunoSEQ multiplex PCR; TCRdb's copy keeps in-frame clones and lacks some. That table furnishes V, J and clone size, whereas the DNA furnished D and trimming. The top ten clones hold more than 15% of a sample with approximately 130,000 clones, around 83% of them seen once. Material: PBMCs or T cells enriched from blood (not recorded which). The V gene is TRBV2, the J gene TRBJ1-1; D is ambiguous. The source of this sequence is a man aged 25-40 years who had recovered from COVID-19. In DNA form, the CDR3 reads TGTGCCAGCAGGATCGGGAGGAAGACTGAAGCTTTCTTT. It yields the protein CASRIGRKTEAFF.